The T cell receptor (beta chain) described here comes from a study of T cell repertoires in cytomegalovirus infection. Whole-study context: An indication of both CMV infection and matching HLA type came from public TCR beta signatures.

Overall study findings and caveats: Totalled public TCR beta family frequency picked out people who carried CMV plus the relevant HLA. Dominating the ex vivo response were HLA-C-restricted CMV-specific TCR beta clonotypes.

Using its own MiXCR run on the reads, TCRdb lists one record per CDR3 protein. The table shows fewer than 350,000 distinct CDR3 sequences, with over 7.5% occurring only once. In its sample, this clonotype was seen many times. Its antigen is as yet unknown. The receptor's source is a human donor in good health (CMV status not recorded). Some clones in this sample may be carry-over from other donors' samples. Material: PBMCs.

CDR3 sequence reads: CASKMSSGNTIYF. CDR3 bases: TGTGCCAGCAAGATGAGCTCTGGAAACACCATATATTTT. The chain joins TRBV7-8 to TRBJ1-3, with D hard to call. V was cut by 7 bases and J by 0 bases, with 7 bases left in between. CDR1 and CDR2 from the germline V gene are SGHVS and FQNEAQ. This CDR3 region has 13 residues.